This T cell receptor beta chain derives from a study of shared clonotypes between healthy human individuals. Sequenced by immunoSEQ multiplex PCR; TCRdb stores in-frame clones only, minus some. Of around 600,000 clones in the sample, approximately 95% were seen once. Germline loops: CDR1 SGDLS, CDR2 YYNGEE. Trimming at V came to 4 bases and at J to 0 bases, leaving 4 bases not matched to a gene. This CDR3 has 15 residues. CD45RO-negative CD8 cells positively selected for CCR7 made up the naive population, which excluded terminally differentiated effector memory CD45RA+ cells. The receptor comes from a woman in her twenties or thirties in good health. The sample comprised naive CD8+ T cells sorted from blood. This sequence joins TRBV9 and TRBJ2-1; 7 bases line up with TRBD1. CDR3 residues: CASSWGQSSYNEQFF. Here the CDR3 DNA reads TGTGCCAGCAGCTGGGGACAGAGCTCCTACAATGAGCAGTTCTTC.